This section outlines one T cell receptor beta chain sequence together with its context. Its specificity is not known. This table comes from immunoSEQ multiplex PCR, and its TCRdb copy is limited to in-frame clones, with some not included. Found here are about 60,000 clones, around 80% of them singletons; the top ten hold approximately 0.53%. This record belongs to a study of memory CD4+ T cells and cytomegalovirus serostatus. Overall study results and limits: The CMV-associated TCR signature appears largely within the CD4+ memory repertoire. Each of approximately 61 CMV-associated TCRbeta sequences occurred in one to five individuals.

In germline, CDR1 is MNHEY, CDR2 SMNVEV (reference sequence). The germline V and J ends were trimmed by 5 bases and 4 bases, with 14 bases remaining between them. The CDR3 runs 14 residues. The sort gate was single viable CD3+CD4+CD8-CD45RO+ cells for memory CD4+ T cells. Serostatus was set by detecting CMV pp150, pp28, p38, p52 IgG. Positive selection with CD4 microbeads enriched total CD4+ T cells. The clonotype originates from an adult in good health and CMV-seronegative. Some clones in this sample may be carry-over from other donors' samples. The chain uses TRBV27 and TRBJ1-1, with D possibly TRBD1 on 5 matching bases. Sequenced: memory CD4+ T cells from blood. The CDR3 region has the DNA TGTGCCAGCAGTCCTTTCGGGGGGAGCACTGAAGCTTTCTTT. Residues: CASSPFGGSTEAFF.